This TCR beta chain originates from a study of spatial heterogeneity in lung cancer. TCRdb passed the 5' RACE reads through MiXCR, listing each CDR3 protein once. The repertoire has about 16,000 distinct CDR3 sequences, approximately 5.6% of them found once; the top ten carry about a tenth. Time point specified: sample taken at primary tumor resection. Study-wide points: In tumors, expanded intratumoral alpha and beta TCR counts tracked mutation counts.

In germline, CDR1 is DFQATT, CDR2 SNEGSKA (reference sequence). The CDR3 totals 13 residues. J was trimmed by 4 bases and V by 2 bases; bases with no gene match: 1. This clonotype has at least ten counts. Its antigen is still unknown. In a library made to pick up alpha chains, this beta chain is a stray read with a size that means little. This sequence originates from a female donor with early-stage non-small cell lung cancer. V and J are TRBV20-1 and TRBJ2-1; 8 bases are shared with TRBD1. The starting material was lung tumor tissue, obtained at surgery. CDR3 region: CSARTGGYNEQFF. The CDR3 bases are TGCAGTGCTAGAACAGGGGGTTACAATGAGCAGTTCTTC.